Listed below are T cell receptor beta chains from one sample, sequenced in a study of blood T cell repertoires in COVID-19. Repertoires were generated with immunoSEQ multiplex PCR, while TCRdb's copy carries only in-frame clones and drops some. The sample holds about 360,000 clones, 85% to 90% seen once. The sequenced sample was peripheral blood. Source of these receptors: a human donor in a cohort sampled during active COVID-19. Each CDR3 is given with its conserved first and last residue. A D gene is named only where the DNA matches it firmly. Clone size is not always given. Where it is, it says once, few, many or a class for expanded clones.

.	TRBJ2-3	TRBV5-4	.	CASSLHSQTTDTQYF
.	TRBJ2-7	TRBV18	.	CASSPPNGNTYEQYF
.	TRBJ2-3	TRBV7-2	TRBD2	CASSRPFLAGVADTQYF
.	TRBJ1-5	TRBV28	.	CASSFSQGQPQHF
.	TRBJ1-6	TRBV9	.	CASSASRRRLDSPLHF
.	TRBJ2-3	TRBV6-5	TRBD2	CASSPSGGRYTQYF
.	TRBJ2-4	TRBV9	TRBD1	CASSPDSPGTEIAKNIQYF
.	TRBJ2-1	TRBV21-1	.	CASSKAGGLANEQFF
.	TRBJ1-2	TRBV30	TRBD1	CAWSADRAPNYGYTF
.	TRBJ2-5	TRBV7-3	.	CASSLNRGETQYF
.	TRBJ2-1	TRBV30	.	CAWGHSPPNEQFF
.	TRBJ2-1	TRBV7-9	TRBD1	CASSLSGGQFF
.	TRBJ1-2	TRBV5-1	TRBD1	CASRGGDEDGYTF
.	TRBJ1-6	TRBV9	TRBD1	CASSVGQGANSPLHF
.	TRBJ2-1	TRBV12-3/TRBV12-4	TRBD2	CASRTSGYGEQFF
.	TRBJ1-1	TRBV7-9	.	CASSPRSAASNTEAFF
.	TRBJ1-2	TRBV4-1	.	CASSPGYYGYTF
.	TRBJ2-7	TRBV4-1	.	CASSQAPNFAGLSPEQYF
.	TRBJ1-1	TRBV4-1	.	CASSQWGGAGLDTEAFF
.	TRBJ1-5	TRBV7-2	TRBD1	CASSLARDRGRGPGSNQPQHF
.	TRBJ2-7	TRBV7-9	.	CASSPPIADEQYF
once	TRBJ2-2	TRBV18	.	CASSPGSPGVGTGELFF
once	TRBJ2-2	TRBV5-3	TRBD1	CARSLRQGASPGTGELFF
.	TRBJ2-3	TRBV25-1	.	CASSELYEDTQYF
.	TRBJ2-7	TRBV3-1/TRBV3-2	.	CASSPGISGREQYF
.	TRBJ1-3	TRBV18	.	CASSPEAGFGNTIYF
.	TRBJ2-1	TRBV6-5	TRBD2	CASSRTSFREQFF
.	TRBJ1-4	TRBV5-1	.	CASSLNIREKLFF
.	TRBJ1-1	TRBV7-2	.	CASSLARQGEAFF
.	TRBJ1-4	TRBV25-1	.	CASSENSGAPNEKLFF
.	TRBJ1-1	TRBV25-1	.	CASSDNRVVAFF
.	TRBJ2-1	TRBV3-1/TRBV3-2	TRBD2	CASTPGLAREQFF
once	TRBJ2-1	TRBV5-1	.	CASSFGAGPYNEQFF